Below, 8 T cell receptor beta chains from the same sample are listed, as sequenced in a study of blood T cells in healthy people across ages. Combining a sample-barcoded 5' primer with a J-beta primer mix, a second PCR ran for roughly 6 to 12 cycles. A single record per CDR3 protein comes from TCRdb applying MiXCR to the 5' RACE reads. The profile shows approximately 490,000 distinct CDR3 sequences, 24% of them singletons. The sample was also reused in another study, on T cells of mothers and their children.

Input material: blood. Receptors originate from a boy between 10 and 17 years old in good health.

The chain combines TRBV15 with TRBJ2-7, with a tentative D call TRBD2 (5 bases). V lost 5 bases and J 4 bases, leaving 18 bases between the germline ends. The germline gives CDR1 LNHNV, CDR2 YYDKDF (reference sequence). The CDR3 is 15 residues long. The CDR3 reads CATSGPERAKYEQYF. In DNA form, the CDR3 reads TGTGCCACCAGCGGACCGGAGAGGGCAAAGTACGAGCAGTACTTC. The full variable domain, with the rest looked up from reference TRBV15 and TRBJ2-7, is DAMVIQNPRYQVTQFGKPVTLSCSQTLNHNVMYWYQQKSSQAPKLLFHYYDKDFNNEADTPDNFQSRRPNTSFCFLDIRSPGLGDTAMYLCATSGPERAKYEQYFGPGTRLTVT.

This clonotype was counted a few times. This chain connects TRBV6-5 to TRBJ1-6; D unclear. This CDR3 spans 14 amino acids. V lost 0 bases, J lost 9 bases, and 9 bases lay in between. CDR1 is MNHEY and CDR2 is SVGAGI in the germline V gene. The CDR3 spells CASSYSVMASPLHF. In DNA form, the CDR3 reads TGTGCCAGCAGTTACTCAGTAATGGCTTCACCCCTCCACTTT.

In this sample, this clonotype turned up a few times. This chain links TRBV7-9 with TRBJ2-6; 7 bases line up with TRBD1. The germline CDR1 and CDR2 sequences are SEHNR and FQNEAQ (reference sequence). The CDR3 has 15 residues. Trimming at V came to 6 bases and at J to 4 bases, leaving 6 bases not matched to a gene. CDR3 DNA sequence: TGTGCCAGCAGAAAACAGGGGAGCGGGGCCAACGTCCTGACTTTC. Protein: CASRKQGSGANVLTF.

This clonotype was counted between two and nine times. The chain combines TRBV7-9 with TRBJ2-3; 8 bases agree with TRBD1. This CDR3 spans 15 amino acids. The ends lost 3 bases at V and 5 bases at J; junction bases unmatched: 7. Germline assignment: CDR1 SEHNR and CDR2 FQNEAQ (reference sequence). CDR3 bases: TGTGCCAGCAGCTTTATTGGCAGGGGGCAAGATACGCAGTATTTT. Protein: CASSFIGRGQDTQYF.

CDR3 residues: CASSQDFSGRGPEQYF. CDR3 nucleotides: TGCGCCAGCAGCCAAGATTTCAGCGGGAGGGGTCCCGAGCAGTACTTC. The J gene is TRBJ2-7, the V gene TRBV4-1; 10 bases map to TRBD2. Losses at the gene ends were 0 bases for V and 6 bases for J; bases not matched to a gene: 8. The length of the CDR3 is 16 residues. CDR1 MGHRA and CDR2 YSYEKL come from the germline V gene.

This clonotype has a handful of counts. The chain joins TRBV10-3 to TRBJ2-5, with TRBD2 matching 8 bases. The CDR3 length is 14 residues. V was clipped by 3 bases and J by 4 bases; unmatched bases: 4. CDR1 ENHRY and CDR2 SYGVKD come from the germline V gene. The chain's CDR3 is CAISEAGVGETQYF. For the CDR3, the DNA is TGTGCCATCAGTGAAGCGGGAGTAGGAGAGACCCAGTACTTC.

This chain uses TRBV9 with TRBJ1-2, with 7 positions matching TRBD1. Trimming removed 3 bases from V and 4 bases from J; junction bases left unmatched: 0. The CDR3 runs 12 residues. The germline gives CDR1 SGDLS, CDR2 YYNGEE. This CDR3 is CASSGTGYGYTF. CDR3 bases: TGTGCCAGCAGCGGGACAGGCTATGGCTACACCTTC. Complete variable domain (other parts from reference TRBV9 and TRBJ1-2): DSGVTQTPKHLITATGQRVTLRCSPRSGDLSVYWYQQSLDQGLQFLIQYYNGEERAKGNILERFSAQQFPDLHSELNLSSLELGDSALYFCASSGTGYGYTFGSGTRLTVV.

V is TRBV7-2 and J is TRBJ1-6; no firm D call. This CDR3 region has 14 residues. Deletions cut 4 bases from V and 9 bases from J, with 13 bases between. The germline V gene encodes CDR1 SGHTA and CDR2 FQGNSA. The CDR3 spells CASSSWYSSSPLHF. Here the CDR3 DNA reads TGTGCCAGCAGCTCCTGGTACAGTTCTTCACCCCTCCACTTT.